The T cell receptor beta chain under discussion was sequenced for a study of T cell changes during pregnancy in multiple sclerosis. CDR3 length equals 17 residues. Germline CDR1 is LNHDA and CDR2 is SQIVND (reference sequence). Trimming removed 7 bases at V and 1 base at J, with 22 bases between. The method was immunoSEQ multiplex PCR; TCRdb's version includes in-frame clones alone and lacks a portion of them. The data show nearly 110,000 clones, around 90% seen once. This sequence was found in a female donor with multiple sclerosis, enrolled in a pregnancy study. The material sequenced was peripheral blood, taken before pregnancy. V and J are TRBV19 and TRBJ2-5, with a tentative D call TRBD1 (5 bases). DNA for the CDR3: TGTGCCAGTACCGCGCTGGGGCAGGCCGGGCCCCAAGAGACCCAGTACTTC. Its translation: CASTALGQAGPQETQYF. Filled out from reference TRBV19 and TRBJ2-5, the complete variable domain reads DGGITQSPKYLFRKEGQNVTLSCEQNLNHDAMYWYRQDPGQGLRLIYYSQIVNDFQKGDIAEGYSVSREKKESFPLTVTSAQKNPTAFYLCASTALGQAGPQETQYFGPGTRLLVL.